A single T cell receptor (beta chain) is shown here with its context. The germline gives CDR1 DFQATT, CDR2 SNEGSKA (reference sequence). The ends were cut back, 0 bases at V and 0 bases at J, with 9 bases in the middle. This CDR3 region has 14 residues. This sample is drawn from a study of T cells in Graves' hyperthyroidism and ophthalmopathy. Regions amplified from RNA transcripts were the TCR beta CDR3 regions. The HTBI primer set drove a first-round RT-PCR of the TCR CDR3. MiXCR, applied by TCRdb to the multiplex PCR reads, yields one record per CDR3 protein. Here the sample spans approximately 630,000 distinct CDR3 sequences, around 15% being singletons.

The sample comprised blood. The clonotype comes from a woman in her twenties or thirties with Graves' hyperthyroidism. V usage is TRBV20-1 and J usage is TRBJ2-7, with D uncertain. The CDR3, as DNA: TGCAGTGCTAGAGATCGTCCCCTCTCCTACGAGCAGTACTTC. It codes for CSARDRPLSYEQYF.